The TCR beta chain under discussion was sequenced for a study of blood T cell repertoires in COVID-19. Background on the study: The origin of the acute and convalescent COVID-19 samples was the United States, Italy and Spain. In each case, the material was cDNA or gDNA derived from T cells, B-cell-depleted T cells, or PBMCs.

The CDR3 length is 15 residues. V lost 4 bases, J lost 4 bases, and 16 bases lay in between. The germline CDR1 and CDR2 sequences are MDHEN and SYDVKM. Original data processing: Estimation of nucleated cell counts relied on the amplification of reference gene primers. Libraries were prepared by immunoSEQ multiplex PCR; TCRdb keeps only in-frame clonotypes and omits some of them. V and J calls and clone size are given by that table; D and trimming were obtained from the DNA. The table includes about 150,000 clones, roughly 85% detected once. This clone showed up just once. The V gene is TRBV28, the J gene TRBJ1-1; D is ambiguous. Sequences were obtained from peripheral blood. This clonotype originated in a woman over 75 with acute or convalescent COVID-19. The CDR3 coding sequence is TGTGCCAGCAGTTCCCGGGGTTCACGGGCCACTGAAGCTTTCTTT. As protein: CASSSRGSRATEAFF.